The T cell receptor beta chain described here comes from a study of T-cell reconstitution after alpha-beta-depleted transplantation in children. The CDR3 extends over 15 amino acids. With V trimmed by 6 bases and J by 0 bases, 6 bases remained unmatched. The TCRbeta library was prepared with unique molecular identifiers. TCRdb re-called the PCR reads through MiXCR, storing one row per CDR3 protein. The sample lists some 550,000 distinct CDR3 sequences; about a sixth were seen once. The sample consisted of PBMCs from the stem cell graft donor, taken from the stem cell graft. The TCR sequence derives from a human donor who donated a stem cell graft to a child with acute lymphoblastic leukemia. The V and J genes are TRBV12-3 or TRBV12-4 and TRBJ2-7, with TRBD2 matching over 9 bases. CDR3 nucleotide sequence: TGTGCCAGCAGCGAGAATAGCGGGAGCTCCTACGAGCAGTACTTC. The encoded protein is CASSENSGSSYEQYF.